This TCR beta chain was obtained from a study of control samples from healthy donors and cancer patients (dated by TCRdb to the early 2020s). After removal of 5 bases from V and 1 base from J, the junction retains 6 bases not matched to a gene. Via the germline V gene (reference sequence), CDR1 is MNHNY and CDR2 SVGAGI. From cysteine to phenylalanine, the CDR3 is 16 amino acids long. The sequence is cut down to CDR3 DNA, 48 bases in frame from base 1. Note on this clone: Its recognized antigen is unknown. The record has no base qualities; no much larger clone is one base away.

Library method: the immunoSEQ multiplex PCR assay. What TCRdb holds here is the immuneACCESS table cut down to in-frame rearrangements. Part of the clones is not present; checked against another copy, under half of the missing clones reflect an unresolved V gene, and the others are unexplained. The sample table holds approximately 190,000 clones, of which about 90% were seen once. The ten biggest clones cover about 2% of the sample. The rearranged chain carries TRBV6-6 and TRBJ2-7, with TRBD2 matching 12 junction bases. What was sequenced was blood. The sequence was obtained from a man aged 25 to 40 in good health. The DNA sequence is as follows: TGTGCCAGCAGTCCTCAACTAGCGGGGGGATCCTACGAGCAGTACTTC. It codes for CASSPQLAGGSYEQYF.